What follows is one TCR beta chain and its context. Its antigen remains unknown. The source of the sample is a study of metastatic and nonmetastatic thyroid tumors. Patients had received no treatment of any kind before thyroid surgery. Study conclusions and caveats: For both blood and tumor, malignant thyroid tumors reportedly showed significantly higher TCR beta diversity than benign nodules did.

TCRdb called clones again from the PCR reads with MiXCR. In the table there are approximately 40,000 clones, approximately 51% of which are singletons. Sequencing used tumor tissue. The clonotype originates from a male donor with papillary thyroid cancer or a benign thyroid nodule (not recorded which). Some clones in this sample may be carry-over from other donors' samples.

The CDR3 nucleotides are TGTGCCAGCAGCCACGGGGGGGCGAACACTGAAGCTTTCTTT. Translating it yields CASSHGGANTEAFF. The chain carries TRBV6-1 and TRBJ1-1, with D possibly matching TRBD1 (6 bases). In germline, CDR1 is MNHNS, CDR2 SASEGT. Trimming pared 6 bases from V and 1 base from J, leaving 12 bases between. The CDR3 extends over 14 amino acids.